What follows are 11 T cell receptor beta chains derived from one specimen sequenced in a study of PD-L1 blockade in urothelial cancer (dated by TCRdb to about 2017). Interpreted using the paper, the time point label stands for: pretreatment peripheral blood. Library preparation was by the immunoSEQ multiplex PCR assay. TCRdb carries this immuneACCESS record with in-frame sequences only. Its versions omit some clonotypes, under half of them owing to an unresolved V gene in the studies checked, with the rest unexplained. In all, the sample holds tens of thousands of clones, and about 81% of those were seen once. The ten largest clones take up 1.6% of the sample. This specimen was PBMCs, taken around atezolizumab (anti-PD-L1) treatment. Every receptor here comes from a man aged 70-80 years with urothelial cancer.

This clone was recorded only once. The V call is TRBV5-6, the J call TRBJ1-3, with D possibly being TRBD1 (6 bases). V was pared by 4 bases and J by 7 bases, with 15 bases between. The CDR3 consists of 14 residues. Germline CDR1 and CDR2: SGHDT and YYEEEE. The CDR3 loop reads CASSVAPGDNTIYF. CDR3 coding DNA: TGTGCCAGCAGCGTGGCACCAGGGGACAACACCATATATTTT.

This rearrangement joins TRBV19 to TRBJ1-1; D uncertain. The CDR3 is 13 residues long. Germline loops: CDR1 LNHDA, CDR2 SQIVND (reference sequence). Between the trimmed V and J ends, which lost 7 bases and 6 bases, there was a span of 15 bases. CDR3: CASKMAVASEAFF. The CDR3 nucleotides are TGTGCCAGTAAGATGGCGGTAGCCTCTGAAGCTTTCTTT.

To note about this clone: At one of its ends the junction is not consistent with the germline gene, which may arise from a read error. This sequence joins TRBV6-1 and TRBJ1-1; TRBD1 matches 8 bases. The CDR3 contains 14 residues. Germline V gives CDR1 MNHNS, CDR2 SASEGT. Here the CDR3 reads CASSLGQVNTEAFF. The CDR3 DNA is TGTGCCAGCAGTTTGGGACAGGTGAATACTGAAGCTTTCTTT.

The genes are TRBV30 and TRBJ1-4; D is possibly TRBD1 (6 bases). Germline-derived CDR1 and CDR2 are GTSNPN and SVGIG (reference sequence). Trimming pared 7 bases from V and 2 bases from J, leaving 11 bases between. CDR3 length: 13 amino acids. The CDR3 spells CALTGPTNEKLFF. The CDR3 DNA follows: TGTGCCTTAACAGGGCCGACTAATGAAAAACTGTTTTTT.

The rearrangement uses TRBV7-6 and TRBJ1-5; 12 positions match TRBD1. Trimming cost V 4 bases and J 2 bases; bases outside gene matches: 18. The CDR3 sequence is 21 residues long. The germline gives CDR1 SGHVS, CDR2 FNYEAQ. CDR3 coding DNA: TGTGCCAGCAGCTATTTCTACTCGTCCCGGGACAGGGGGCGAGGCAATCAGCCCCAGCATTTT. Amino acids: CASSYFYSSRDRGRGNQPQHF.

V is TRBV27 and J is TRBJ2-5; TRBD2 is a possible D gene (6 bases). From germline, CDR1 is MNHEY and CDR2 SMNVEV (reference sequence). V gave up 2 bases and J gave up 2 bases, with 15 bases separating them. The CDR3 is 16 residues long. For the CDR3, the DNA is TGTGCCAGCAGTTTAGGGACTGCCACTACTCAAGAGACCCAGTACTTC. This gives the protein CASSLGTATTQETQYF.

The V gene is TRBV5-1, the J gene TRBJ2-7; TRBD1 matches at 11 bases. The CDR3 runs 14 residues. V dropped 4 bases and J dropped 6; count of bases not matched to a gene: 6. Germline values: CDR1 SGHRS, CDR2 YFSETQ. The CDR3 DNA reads TGCGCCAGCAGCCCGGGACAGGGGGTCTTCGAGCAGTACTTC. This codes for CASSPGQGVFEQYF. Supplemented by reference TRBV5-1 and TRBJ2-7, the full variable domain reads KAGVTQTPRYLIKTRGQQVTLSCSPISGHRSVSWYQQTPGQGLQFLFEYFSETQRNKGNFPGRFSGRQFSNSRSEMNVSTLELGDSALYLCASSPGQGVFEQYFGPGTRLTVT.

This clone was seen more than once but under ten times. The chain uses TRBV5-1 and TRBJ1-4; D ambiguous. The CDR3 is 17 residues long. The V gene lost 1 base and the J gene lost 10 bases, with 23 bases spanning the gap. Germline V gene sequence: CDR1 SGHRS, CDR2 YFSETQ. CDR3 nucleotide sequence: TGCGCCAGCAGCTTGTTCGAGTTGAGGTCCCCGATCGGAAAACTGTTTTTT. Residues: CASSLFELRSPIGKLFF.

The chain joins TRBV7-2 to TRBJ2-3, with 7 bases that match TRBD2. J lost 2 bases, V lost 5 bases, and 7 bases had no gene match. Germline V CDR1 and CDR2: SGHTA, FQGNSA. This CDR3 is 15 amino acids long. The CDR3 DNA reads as TGTGCCAGCAGCCGCCTGAGCGGGATCACAGATACGCAGTATTTT. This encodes CASSRLSGITDTQYF.

CDR3 residues: CASSSRRSGRGRNEQFF. The DNA of the CDR3 is TGTGCCAGCAGCTCACGGAGGAGCGGGAGGGGCCGCAATGAGCAGTTCTTC. V and J are TRBV7-6 and TRBJ2-1; 10 bases line up with TRBD2. V shed 4 bases and J 6 bases; nucleotides not matched to a gene: 12. The CDR3 covers 17 residues. The germline V gene has CDR1 SGHVS and CDR2 FNYEAQ.

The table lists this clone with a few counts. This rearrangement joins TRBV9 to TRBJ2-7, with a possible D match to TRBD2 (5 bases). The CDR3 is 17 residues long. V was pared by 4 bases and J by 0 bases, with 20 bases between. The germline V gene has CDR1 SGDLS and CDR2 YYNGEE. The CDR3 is CASSPSSGQVISYEQYF. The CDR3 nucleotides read TGTGCCAGCAGCCCTAGCTCCGGGCAGGTAATCTCCTACGAGCAGTACTTC.